Listed here is a single TCR beta chain. The CDR3 is made up of 14 amino acids. Germline V lookup: CDR1 PRHDT, CDR2 FYEKMQ (reference sequence). Trimming stripped 0 bases from V and 4 bases from J, with 6 bases between. The method was immunoSEQ multiplex PCR; TCRdb's version includes in-frame clones alone and lacks a portion of them. The table shows approximately 360,000 clones, with around 87% occurring only once. This entry is derived from a study of blood T cell repertoires in COVID-19. V usage is TRBV13 and J usage is TRBJ2-2; D is ambiguous. The material sequenced was PBMCs or T cells enriched from blood (not recorded which). The clonotype comes from a woman in her thirties with acute COVID-19. CDR3 protein: CASSLGSRTGELFF. CDR3 nucleotide sequence: TGTGCCAGCAGCTTAGGGTCCCGCACCGGGGAGCTGTTTTTT.